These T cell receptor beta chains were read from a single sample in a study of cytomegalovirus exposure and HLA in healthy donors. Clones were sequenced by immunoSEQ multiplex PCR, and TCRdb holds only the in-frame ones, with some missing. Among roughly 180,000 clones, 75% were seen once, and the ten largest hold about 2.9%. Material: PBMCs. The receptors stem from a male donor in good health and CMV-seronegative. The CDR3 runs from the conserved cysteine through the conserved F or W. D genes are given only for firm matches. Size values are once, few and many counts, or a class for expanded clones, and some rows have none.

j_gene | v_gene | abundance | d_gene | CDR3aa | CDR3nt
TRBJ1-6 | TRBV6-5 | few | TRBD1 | CASSYSGQGYSPLHF | TGTGCCAGCAGTTACTCTGGACAGGGATATTCACCCCTCCACTTT
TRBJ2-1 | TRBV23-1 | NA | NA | CASSQSQGPSYNEQFF | TGCGCCAGCAGTCAATCCCAGGGCCCGAGTTACAATGAGCAGTTCTTC
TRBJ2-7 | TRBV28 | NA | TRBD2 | CASTRGASGWGYEQYF | TGTGCCAGCACCCGAGGGGCTAGCGGGTGGGGGTACGAGCAGTACTTC
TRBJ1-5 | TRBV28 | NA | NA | CASSLRLAALNQPQHF | TGTGCCAGCAGTTTAAGGTTAGCTGCCTTGAATCAGCCCCAGCATTTT
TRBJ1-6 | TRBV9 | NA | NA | CASSPSGVNSPLHF | TGTGCCAGCAGCCCCAGCGGGGTGAATTCACCCCTCCACTTT
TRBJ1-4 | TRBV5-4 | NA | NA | CASSLGLNNEKLFF | TGTGCCAGCAGCTTGGGTCTAAATAATGAAAAACTGTTTTTT
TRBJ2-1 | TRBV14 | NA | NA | CASTDGVGNEQFF | TGTGCCAGCACGGACGGGGTTGGCAATGAGCAGTTCTTC
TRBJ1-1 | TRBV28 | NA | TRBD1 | CASSLLQGATEAFF | TGTGCCAGCAGTTTATTGCAGGGGGCAACTGAAGCTTTCTTT
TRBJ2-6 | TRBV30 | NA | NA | CAWIVRTGANVLTF | TGTGCCTGGATAGTAAGAACTGGGGCCAACGTCCTGACTTTC
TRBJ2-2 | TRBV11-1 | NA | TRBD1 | CASGSGQGDTGELFF | TGTGCCAGCGGCTCGGGACAGGGGGACACCGGGGAGCTGTTTTTT
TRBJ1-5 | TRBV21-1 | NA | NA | CASGRPDRNDQPQHF | TGTGCCAGCGGCCGGCCTGACAGGAACGATCAGCCCCAGCATTTT
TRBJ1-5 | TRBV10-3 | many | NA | CAISDKLLTDSSNQPQHF | TGTGCCATCAGTGACAAGCTCTTGACAGACTCTAGCAATCAGCCCCAGCATTTT
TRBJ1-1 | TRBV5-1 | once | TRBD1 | CASSLTGGRQNPEAFF | TGCGCCAGCAGCCTAACAGGGGGCAGGCAAAACCCTGAAGCTTTCTTT
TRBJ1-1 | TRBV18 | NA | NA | CASSPAAGANTEAFF | TGTGCCAGCTCACCGGCGGCAGGGGCGAACACTGAAGCTTTCTTT
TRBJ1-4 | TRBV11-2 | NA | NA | CASSLDGGDGKLFF | TGTGCCAGCAGCTTAGACGGGGGAGACGGAAAACTGTTTTTT
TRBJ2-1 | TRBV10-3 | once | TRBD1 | CAISESSGTGSSYNEQFF | TGTGCCATCAGTGAGTCATCCGGGACAGGGAGCTCCTACAATGAGCAGTTCTTC
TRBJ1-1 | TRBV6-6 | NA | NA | CASWGGLGTEAFF | TGTGCCAGCTGGGGGGGACTGGGCACTGAAGCTTTCTTT
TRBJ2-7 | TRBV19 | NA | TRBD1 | CASNTGTGSLEQYF | TGTGCCAGTAACACCGGGACAGGGTCTCTGGAGCAGTACTTC
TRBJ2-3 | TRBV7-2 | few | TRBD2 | CASSLDSLAGGDTQYF | TGTGCCAGCAGCTTAGATTCTCTAGCGGGAGGAGATACGCAGTATTTT
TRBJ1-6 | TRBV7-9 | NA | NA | CASSHSRVYNSPLHF | TGTGCCAGCAGCCATTCGAGAGTGTATAATTCACCCCTCCACTTT